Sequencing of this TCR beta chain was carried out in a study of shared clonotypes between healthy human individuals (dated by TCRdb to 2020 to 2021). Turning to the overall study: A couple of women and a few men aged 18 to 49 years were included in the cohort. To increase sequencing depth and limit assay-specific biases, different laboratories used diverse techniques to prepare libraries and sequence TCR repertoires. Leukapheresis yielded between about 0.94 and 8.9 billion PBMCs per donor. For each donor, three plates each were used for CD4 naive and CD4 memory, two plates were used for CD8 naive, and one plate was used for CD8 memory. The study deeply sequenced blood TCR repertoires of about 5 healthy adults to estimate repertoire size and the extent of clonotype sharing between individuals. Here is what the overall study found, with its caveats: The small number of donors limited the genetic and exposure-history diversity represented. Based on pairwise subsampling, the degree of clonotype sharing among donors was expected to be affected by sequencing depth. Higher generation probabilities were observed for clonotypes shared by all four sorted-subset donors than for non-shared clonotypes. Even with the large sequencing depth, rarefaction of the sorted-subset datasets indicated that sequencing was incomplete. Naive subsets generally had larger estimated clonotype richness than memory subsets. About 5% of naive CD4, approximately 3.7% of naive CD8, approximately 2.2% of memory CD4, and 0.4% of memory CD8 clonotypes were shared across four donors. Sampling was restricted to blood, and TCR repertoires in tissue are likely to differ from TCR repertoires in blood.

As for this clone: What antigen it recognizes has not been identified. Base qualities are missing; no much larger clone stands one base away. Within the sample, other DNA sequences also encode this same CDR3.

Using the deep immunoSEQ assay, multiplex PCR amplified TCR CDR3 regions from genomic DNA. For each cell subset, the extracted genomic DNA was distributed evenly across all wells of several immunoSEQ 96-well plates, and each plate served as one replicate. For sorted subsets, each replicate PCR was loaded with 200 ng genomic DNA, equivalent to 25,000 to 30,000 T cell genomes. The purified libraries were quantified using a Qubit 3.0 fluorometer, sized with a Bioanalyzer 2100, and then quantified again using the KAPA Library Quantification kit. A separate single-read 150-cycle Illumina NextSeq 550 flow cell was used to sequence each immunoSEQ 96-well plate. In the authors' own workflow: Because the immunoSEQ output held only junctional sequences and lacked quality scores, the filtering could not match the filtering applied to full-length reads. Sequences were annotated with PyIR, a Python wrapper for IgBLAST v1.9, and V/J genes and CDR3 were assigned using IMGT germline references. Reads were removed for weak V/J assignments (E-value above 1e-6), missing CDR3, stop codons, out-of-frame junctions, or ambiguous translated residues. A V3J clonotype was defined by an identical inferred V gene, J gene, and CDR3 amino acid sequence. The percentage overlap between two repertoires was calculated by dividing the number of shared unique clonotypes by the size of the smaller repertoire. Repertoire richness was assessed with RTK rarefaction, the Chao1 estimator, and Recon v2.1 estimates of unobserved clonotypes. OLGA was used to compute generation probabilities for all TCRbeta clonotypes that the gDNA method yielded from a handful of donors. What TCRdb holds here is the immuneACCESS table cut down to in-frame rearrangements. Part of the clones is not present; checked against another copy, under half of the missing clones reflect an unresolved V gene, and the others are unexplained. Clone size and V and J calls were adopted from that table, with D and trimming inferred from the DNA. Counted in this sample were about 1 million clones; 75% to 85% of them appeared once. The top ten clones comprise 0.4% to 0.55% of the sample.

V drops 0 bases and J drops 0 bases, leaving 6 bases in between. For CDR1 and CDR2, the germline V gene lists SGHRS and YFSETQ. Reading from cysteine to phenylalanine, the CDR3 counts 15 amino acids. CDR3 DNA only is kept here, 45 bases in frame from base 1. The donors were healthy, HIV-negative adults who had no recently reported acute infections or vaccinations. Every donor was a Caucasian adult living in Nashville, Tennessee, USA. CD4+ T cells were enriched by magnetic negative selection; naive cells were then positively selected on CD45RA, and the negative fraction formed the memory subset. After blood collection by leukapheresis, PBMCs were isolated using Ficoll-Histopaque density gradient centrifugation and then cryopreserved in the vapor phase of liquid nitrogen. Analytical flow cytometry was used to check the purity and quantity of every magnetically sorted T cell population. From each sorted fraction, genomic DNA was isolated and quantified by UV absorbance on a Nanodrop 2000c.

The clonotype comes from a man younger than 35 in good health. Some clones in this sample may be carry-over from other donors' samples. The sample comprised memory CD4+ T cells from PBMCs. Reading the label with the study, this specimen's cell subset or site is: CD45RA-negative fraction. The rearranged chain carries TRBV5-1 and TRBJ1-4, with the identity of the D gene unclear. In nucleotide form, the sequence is TGCGCCAGCAGCTTGGGAGGTGCAACTAATGAAAAACTGTTTTTT. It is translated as CASSLGGATNEKLFF.